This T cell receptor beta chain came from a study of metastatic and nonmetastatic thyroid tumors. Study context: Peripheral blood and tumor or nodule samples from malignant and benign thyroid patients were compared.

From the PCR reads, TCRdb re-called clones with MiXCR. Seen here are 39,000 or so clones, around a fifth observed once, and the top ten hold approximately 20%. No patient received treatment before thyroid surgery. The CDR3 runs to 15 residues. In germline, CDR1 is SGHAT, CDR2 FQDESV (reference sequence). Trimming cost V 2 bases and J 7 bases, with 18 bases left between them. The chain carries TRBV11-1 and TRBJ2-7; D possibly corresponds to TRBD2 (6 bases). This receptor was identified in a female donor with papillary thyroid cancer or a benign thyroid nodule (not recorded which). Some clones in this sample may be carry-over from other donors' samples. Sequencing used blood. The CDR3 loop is CASSLMGVGGREQYF. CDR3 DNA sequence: TGTGCCAGCAGCTTAATGGGGGTCGGGGGTCGTGAGCAGTACTTC.